This T cell receptor (beta chain) was found in a study of T cell changes during pregnancy in multiple sclerosis. Trimming shortened V by 0 bases and J by 3 bases, and 9 bases separated the two germline ends. The CDR3 sequence is 14 residues long. From germline, CDR1 is SSHAT and CDR2 FNYEAQ (reference sequence). The assay was immunoSEQ multiplex PCR, and TCRdb's table has in-frame clones only and misses some. The sample holds more than 40,000 clones, 75% to 95% seen once. V and J are TRBV7-7 and TRBJ2-7; TRBD2 is a possible D gene (6 bases). This sequence was found in a female donor with multiple sclerosis, enrolled in a pregnancy study. This material consisted of CD8+ T cells from peripheral blood mononuclear cells, taken after pregnancy. The CDR3 nucleotides are TGTGCCAGCAGCTTAGCTGCGGGGAGCTACGAGCAGTACTTC. Its protein is CASSLAAGSYEQYF.